The next 18 T cell receptor beta chains were all read from a single sample in a study of blood T cell repertoires in COVID-19. Generated by immunoSEQ multiplex PCR, the TCRdb table keeps only in-frame clones and is missing some. In the table there are roughly 250,000 clones, about 89% of which are singletons. Specimen: PBMCs or T cells enriched from blood (not recorded which). All receptors derive from a young woman who had recovered from COVID-19.

This rearrangement joins TRBV6-4 to TRBJ1-6; D not resolved. The CDR3 length is 16 residues. Germline V gene lookup returns CDR1 MRHNA and CDR2 SNTAGT. Trimming stripped 6 bases from V and 5 bases from J, with 17 bases between. CDR3 amino acids: CASSPLIGSHNSPLHF. The CDR3 region has the DNA TGTGCCAGCAGCCCCCTAATCGGGTCTCATAATTCACCCCTCCACTTT.

The genes are TRBV18 and TRBJ2-6; 7 nucleotides agree with TRBD1. In germline, CDR1 is KGHSH, CDR2 LQKENI. V shed 6 bases and J 2 bases; nucleotides not matched to a gene: 4. The CDR3 totals 15 residues. CDR3 DNA sequence: TGTGCCAGCTCGCCAGACAGGGCTGGGGCCAACGTCCTGACTTTC. Protein product: CASSPDRAGANVLTF. The full variable domain, rest sourced from reference TRBV18 and TRBJ2-6, is NAGVMQNPRHLVRRRGQEARLRCSPMKGHSHVYWYRQLPEEGLKFMVYLQKENIIDESGMPKERFSAEFPKEGPSILRIQQVVRGDSAAYFCASSPDRAGANVLTFGAGSRLTVL.

The rearrangement links TRBV27 to TRBJ1-6; 7 bases are a match to TRBD1. This CDR3 is 16 amino acids long. CDR1 MNHEY and CDR2 SMNVEV come from the germline V gene (reference sequence). The V gene end was trimmed by 8 bases and the J gene end by 7 bases; junction bases not matched to a gene: 14. The CDR3 DNA reads TGTGCCAGCCTCGAAGCGGGGGGGACAGTGAATTCACCCCTCCACTTT. It encodes CASLEAGGTVNSPLHF.

This chain uses TRBV15 with TRBJ2-7, with 8 bases aligning to TRBD2. With 0 bases clipped from V and 1 base from J, the junction kept 5 bases outside the gene matches. The CDR3 sequence is 16 residues long. Germline lookup yields CDR1 LNHNV and CDR2 YYDKDF (reference sequence). CDR3 sequence: CATSRDLAGASYEQYF. The CDR3 DNA is TGTGCCACCAGCAGAGATCTAGCGGGTGCGTCCTACGAGCAGTACTTC.

This sequence joins TRBV2 and TRBJ2-7; D is undetermined. The CDR3 sequence is 11 residues long. Between the trimmed V and J ends, which lost 4 bases and 4 bases, there was a span of 5 bases. Germline V gene sequence: CDR1 SNHLY, CDR2 FYNNEI. The CDR3 DNA is TGTGCCAGCAGTGGACTTTACGAGCAGTACTTC. Protein: CASSGLYEQYF.

The rearrangement uses TRBV3-1 (or the pseudogene TRBV3-2) and TRBJ1-1, with a possible D match to TRBD1 (6 bases). Germline V gene lookup returns CDR1 LGHDT and CDR2 YNNKEL (reference sequence). The ends were cut back, 6 bases at V and 0 bases at J, with 17 bases in the middle. The CDR3 runs to 16 residues. CDR3: CASSSTGQLLNTEAFF. The CDR3 bases are TGTGCCAGCAGTTCCACAGGACAGCTCCTGAACACTGAAGCTTTCTTT.

The J gene is TRBJ2-1, the V gene TRBV15; 9 bases are a match to TRBD1. The V gene's germline CDR1 is LNHNV and CDR2 YYDKDF (reference sequence). The CDR3 sequence is 17 residues long. V trimming: 0 bases; J trimming: 12 bases; junction bases outside the gene matches: 15. CDR3 in DNA: TGTGCCACCAGCAGAGATCGGGGACAGGGCTACCGTACGAGGCAGTTCTTC. Encoded protein: CATSRDRGQGYRTRQFF.

This clone was detected once. V gene TRBV7-3 combines with J gene TRBJ2-2, with D perhaps TRBD2 (5 bases). The CDR3 runs 15 residues. V was trimmed by 4 bases and J by 3 bases, leaving 12 bases between them. CDR1 is SGHTA and CDR2 is FQGTGA in the germline V gene. The CDR3 region is CASSSLSGDTGELFF. CDR3 DNA sequence: TGTGCCAGCAGCTCTCTATCCGGGGACACCGGGGAGCTGTTTTTT.

The rearrangement links TRBV11-2 to TRBJ1-2; D gene uncertain. Germline V gene sequence: CDR1 SGHAT, CDR2 FQNNGV. The length of the CDR3 is 14 residues. V was clipped by 2 bases and J by 2 bases, with 9 bases between them. The CDR3 coding sequence is TGTGCCAGCAGCTTACAAGAGGGAAACTATGGCTACACCTTC. Translation: CASSLQEGNYGYTF.

The V and J genes are TRBV18 and TRBJ1-4; 7 bases are shared with TRBD1. V dropped 0 bases and J dropped 8; count of bases not matched to a gene: 9. The germline CDR1 and CDR2 sequences are KGHSH and LQKENI. The CDR3 contains 16 residues. CDR3 sequence reads: CASSPPNRGLWEKLFF. Written as DNA, the CDR3 is TGTGCCAGCTCACCACCAAACAGGGGCCTTTGGGAAAAACTGTTTTTT.

This chain uses TRBV9 with TRBJ2-1; 9 bases map to TRBD2. Germline V CDR1 and CDR2: SGDLS, YYNGEE. This CDR3 comprises 13 residues. Trimming removed 4 bases from V and 9 bases from J; junction bases left unmatched: 5. CDR3 nucleotide sequence: TGTGCCAGCAGCACCTCTAGCGGGGTTGAGCAGTTCTTC. This codes for CASSTSSGVEQFF.

The V and J genes are TRBV27 and TRBJ1-1; 7 nucleotides align to TRBD1. Unmatched junction bases numbered 11, after V lost 5 bases and J lost 5 bases. CDR1 and CDR2 from the germline V gene are MNHEY and SMNVEV (reference sequence). The CDR3 contains 15 residues. DNA of the CDR3: TGTGCCAGCAGTCCAAGATCAGGGGGAAGAACTGAAGCTTTCTTT. Its protein is CASSPRSGGRTEAFF.

The CDR3 region has the DNA TGTGCCAGTAGTATGGGCCTTAGATCGCAGAATTCACCCCTCCACTTT. Translation: CASSMGLRSQNSPLHF. The chain links TRBV19 to TRBJ1-6; D is uncertain. Trimming pared 3 bases from V and 7 bases from J, leaving 16 bases between. CDR1 is LNHDA, CDR2 SQIVND, per germline (reference sequence). The CDR3 contains 16 residues.

The rearrangement uses TRBV10-3 and TRBJ2-5, with 7 bases matching TRBD2. The CDR3 covers 13 residues. Germline CDR1 is ENHRY and CDR2 is SYGVKD. Germline trimming cut 8 bases from V and 2 bases from J; bases unmatched to any gene: 5. CDR3 protein: CAIGRGDQETQYF. CDR3 DNA: TGTGCCATCGGACGGGGGGATCAAGAGACCCAGTACTTC.

The chain combines TRBV28 with TRBJ1-5; 9 bases line up with TRBD1. The V gene end was trimmed by 6 bases and the J gene end by 8 bases; junction bases not matched to a gene: 8. The CDR3 contains 14 residues. Per the germline V gene, CDR1 is MDHEN and CDR2 is SYDVKM. This chain's CDR3 is CASRRDRASEPQHF. The CDR3, as DNA: TGTGCCAGCAGACGGGACAGGGCTTCGGAGCCCCAGCATTTT.

This clone was observed once. This chain joins TRBV6-1 and TRBJ1-2; D may be TRBD1 (6 bases). Germline V lookup: CDR1 MNHNS, CDR2 SASEGT. The CDR3 length is 13 residues. Trimming stripped 3 bases from V and 5 bases from J, with 10 bases between. The CDR3 coding sequence is TGTGCCAGCAGTGAGGGGGCTCGATATGGCTACACCTTC. Translated, it gives CASSEGARYGYTF.

V is TRBV11-3 and J is TRBJ1-1, with TRBD1 as a possible D gene (6 bases). The CDR3 is 14 residues long. The germline CDR1 and CDR2 sequences are SGHNT and YENEEA. Deletions cut 3 bases from V and 6 bases from J, with 14 bases between. This chain's CDR3 is CASSFGTPRAEAFF. CDR3 in DNA: TGTGCCAGCAGCTTCGGGACACCCAGAGCTGAAGCTTTCTTT. The full variable domain, in which reference TRBV11-3 and TRBJ1-1 provide the parts outside the CDR3, is EAGVVQSPRYKIIEKKQPVAFWCNPISGHNTLYWYLQNLGQGPELLIRYENEEAVDDSQLPKDRFSAERLKGVDSTLKIQPAELGDSAVYLCASSFGTPRAEAFFGQGTRLTVV.

The chain combines TRBV9 with TRBJ1-1, with D perhaps matching TRBD1 (6 bases). The germline V gene has CDR1 SGDLS and CDR2 YYNGEE. Deletions cut 4 bases from V and 7 bases from J, with 20 bases between. The CDR3 contains 15 residues. Written as DNA, the CDR3 is TGTGCCAGCAGCCCCGAGCCCTTGACAGGAAATGAAGCTTTCTTT. It codes for CASSPEPLTGNEAFF.